These 18 T cell receptor beta chains came from one sample sequenced in a study of blood T cells in healthy people across ages. A second roughly 6 to 12 cycle PCR used barcoded and J-beta primers. TCRdb re-called the 5' RACE reads through MiXCR, storing one row per CDR3 protein. Of 1.5 million to 2 million distinct CDR3 sequences listed, roughly 52% were seen once; the top ten hold roughly 2%. Sequenced sample: blood. These receptors came from a woman aged 35 to 49 in good health.

CDR3 sequence: CATSDPGQSNYGYTF. CDR3 coding DNA: TGTGCCACCAGTGACCCGGGACAGAGTAACTATGGCTACACCTTC. The genes are TRBV24-1 and TRBJ1-2, with 7 bases lining up with TRBD1. The V gene end was trimmed by 4 bases and the J gene end by 1 base; junction bases not matched to a gene: 5. The germline gives CDR1 KGHDR, CDR2 SFDVKD. The CDR3 contains 15 residues.

CDR3 nucleotide sequence: TGTGCCAGCAGCCCGGGGGCAGGGAATGAAAAACTGTTTTTT. Protein product: CASSPGAGNEKLFF. This rearrangement joins TRBV7-8 to TRBJ1-4, with D possibly being TRBD1 (6 bases). The CDR3 has 14 residues. Germline CDR1 and CDR2: SGHVS and FQNEAQ. V was shortened by 5 bases and J by 5 bases, with 12 bases between the two germline ends.

This clonotype was seen a handful of times. The V call is TRBV6-7, the J call TRBJ2-5; D may be TRBD1 (5 bases). TRBV6-7 is an ORF, and what it does is uncertain. With 4 bases removed from V and 0 bases from J, the gap between germline ends came to 15 bases. The CDR3 is made up of 16 amino acids. The CDR3: CASSCHRQRYQETQYF. Here the CDR3 DNA reads TGTGCCAGCAGTTGCCACCGACAGAGATACCAAGAGACCCAGTACTTC.

This clonotype was counted only a few times. The V call is TRBV9, the J call TRBJ2-3, with 13 bases that match TRBD2. Trimming removed 3 bases from V and 8 bases from J; junction bases left unmatched: 9. This CDR3 has 16 amino acids. The germline V gene has CDR1 SGDLS and CDR2 YYNGEE. The CDR3 loop is CASSGTSGGAVGTQYF. Here the CDR3 DNA reads TGTGCCAGCAGCGGAACTAGCGGGGGGGCGGTCGGTACGCAGTATTTT. The full variable domain, completed using reference TRBV9 and TRBJ2-3, is DSGVTQTPKHLITATGQRVTLRCSPRSGDLSVYWYQQSLDQGLQFLIQYYNGEERAKGNILERFSAQQFPDLHSELNLSSLELGDSALYFCASSGTSGGAVGTQYFGPGTRLTVL.

This chain connects TRBV5-6 to TRBJ2-5; TRBD1 matches 7 bases. Germline assignment: CDR1 SGHDT and CDR2 YYEEEE. V shed 4 bases, J shed 3 bases, and the junction held 6 bases outside the gene matches. The CDR3 spans 14 residues. CDR3: CASSVVGTEETQYF. CDR3 nucleotides: TGTGCCAGCAGCGTGGTAGGGACAGAAGAGACCCAGTACTTC. Based on the CDR3 plus reference TRBV5-6 and TRBJ2-5, the full variable domain is DAGVTQSPTHLIKTRGQQVTLRCSPKSGHDTVSWYQQALGQGPQFIFQYYEEEERQRGNFPDRFSGHQFPNYSSELNVNALLLGDSALYLCASSVVGTEETQYFGPGTRLLVL.

This clonotype was counted only a few times. V gene TRBV29-1 combines with J gene TRBJ2-6, with TRBD1 matching 7 bases. There are 16 residues in the CDR3. CDR1 is SQVTM, CDR2 ANQGSEA, per germline. V was pared by 5 bases and J by 3 bases, with 10 bases of the junction left unmatched. This chain's CDR3 is CSVYKTGRGGANVLTF. The CDR3 nucleotides read TGCAGCGTTTACAAGACAGGGCGTGGTGGGGCCAACGTCCTGACTTTC.

J is TRBJ2-5 and V is TRBV5-1, with D perhaps assigned TRBD1 or TRBD2 (7 bases each). CDR3 length: 16 amino acids. Germline assignment: CDR1 SGHRS and CDR2 YFSETQ. V was pared by 7 bases and J by 1 base, with 20 bases between. CDR3 sequence (DNA): TGCGCCAGCGGGACAGCTCAGCGGGGAAGCCAAGAGACCCAGTACTTC. Protein: CASGTAQRGSQETQYF.

The V and J genes are TRBV20-1 and TRBJ2-5; no clear D gene. The ends were cut back, 5 bases at V and 5 bases at J, with 12 bases in the middle. CDR1 and CDR2 (germline): DFQATT, SNEGSKA (reference sequence). The CDR3 contains 12 residues. CDR3 in DNA: TGCAGTGCTCCCTCCGACCGGGAGACCCAGTACTTC. Protein sequence: CSAPSDRETQYF.

A few counts support this clonotype. The V gene is TRBV6-5, the J gene TRBJ2-7; possibly TRBD1 for D (6 bases). CDR1 and CDR2 from the germline V gene are MNHEY and SVGAGI. The V end lost 10 bases, the J end lost 1 base, and 17 bases lay between the germline ends. The CDR3 is 14 residues long. CDR3 nucleotide sequence: TGTGCCACCAGACAGGACGTCTCGTCCTACGAGCAGTACTTC. The encoded protein is CATRQDVSSYEQYF.

The genes are TRBV15 and TRBJ1-4; D gene unclear. Trimming took 1 base from V and 8 from J, leaving 5 bases between them. CDR3 length: 12 amino acids. Germline V gives CDR1 LNHNV, CDR2 YYDKDF (reference sequence). CDR3 residues: CATSRGGEKLFF. The CDR3 DNA follows: TGTGCCACCAGCAGAGGAGGAGAAAAACTGTTTTTT.

V usage is TRBV12-3 or TRBV12-4 and J usage is TRBJ1-1; no clear D. This CDR3 is built from 14 residues. The V end lost 5 bases, the J end lost 5 bases, and 15 bases lay between the germline ends. The CDR3 coding sequence is TGTGCCAGCAGTCCGGCGGACGGACGAACTGAAGCTTTCTTT. As protein: CASSPADGRTEAFF.

The CDR3 loop reads CASSTGRTSNYGYTF. CDR3 nucleotide sequence: TGCGCCAGCTCCACGGGCAGAACCTCTAACTATGGCTACACCTTC. The V call is TRBV23-1, the J call TRBJ1-2; D remains unclear. TRBV23-1 is noted as an ORF with a role that remains uncertain. There are 15 residues in the CDR3. V was cut by 8 bases and J by 0 bases, with 16 bases left in between.

The chain has TRBV25-1 and TRBJ2-7; D not resolved. The germline CDR1 and CDR2 sequences are MGHDK and SYGVNS. The CDR3 extends over 13 amino acids. The V gene lost 3 bases and the J gene lost 2 bases, with 8 bases spanning the gap. The CDR3 here is CASSDLGAYEQYF. The CDR3 coding sequence is TGTGCCAGCAGTGATCTAGGAGCCTACGAGCAGTACTTC.

J is TRBJ2-2 and V is TRBV9; 12 nucleotides align to TRBD2. Per the germline V gene, CDR1 is SGDLS and CDR2 is YYNGEE. The CDR3 has 15 amino acids. With V trimmed by 4 bases and J by 6 bases, 4 bases remained unmatched. For the CDR3, the DNA is TGTGCCAGCAGCTCTAGCGGGGGGGCGCCCGGGGAGCTGTTTTTT. Its translation: CASSSSGGAPGELFF.

The chain joins TRBV7-9 to TRBJ2-7; unclear D gene. There are 13 residues in the CDR3. The germline V and J ends were trimmed by 7 bases and 2 bases, with 12 bases remaining between them. The germline gives CDR1 SEHNR, CDR2 FQNEAQ (reference sequence). CDR3 amino acids: CASNNNWAYEQYF. CDR3 coding DNA: TGTGCCAGCAACAACAACTGGGCCTACGAGCAGTACTTC.

The chain employs TRBV20-1 and TRBJ1-2; TRBD1 might be the D (5 bases). The germline gives CDR1 DFQATT, CDR2 SNEGSKA (reference sequence). The V end lost 1 base, the J end lost 7 bases, and 13 bases lay between the germline ends. The CDR3 covers 13 residues. The CDR3 region is CSARVMVGGGYTF. Written as DNA, the CDR3 is TGCAGTGCTAGAGTTATGGTGGGGGGTGGCTACACCTTC.

This clonotype was recorded a few times. Here the CDR3 DNA reads TGTGCCAGCAGCTACTACCGGGACAGGGGGCAGTCAGGCTTCAACGTCCTGACTTTC. Amino acid sequence: CASSYYRDRGQSGFNVLTF. The rearrangement joins TRBV11-2 to TRBJ2-6, with 12 positions matching TRBD1. CDR1 and CDR2 (germline): SGHAT, FQNNGV. The CDR3 sequence is 19 residues long. Trimming took 4 bases from V and 9 from J; bases not matched to a gene: 16. Filled out from reference TRBV11-2 and TRBJ2-6, the complete variable domain reads EAGVAQSPRYKIIEKRQSVAFWCNPISGHATLYWYQQILGQGPKLLIQFQNNGVVDDSQLPKDRFSAERLKGVDSTLKIQPAKLEDSAVYLCASSYYRDRGQSGFNVLTFGAGSRLTVL.

This clonotype appeared once. The chain uses TRBV3-1 and TRBJ2-4; D may be TRBD1 or TRBD2 (7 bases each). The J call may be mistaken, given a closer DNA end match to TRBJ2-7. The germline V gene encodes CDR1 LGHDT and CDR2 YNNKEL (reference sequence). CDR3 size: 16 residues. The CDR3 protein is CASSQDGRGRDYEQYF. CDR3 coding DNA: TGTGCCAGCAGCCAAGATGGGAGGGGGCGGGACTACGAGCAGTACTTC.